This T cell receptor beta chain derives from a study of regulatory T cells in long-lasting Graves disease (dated by TCRdb to about 2021). Some background on the complete study: In the newly diagnosed Graves' disease group, patients had been taking antithyroid drugs for less than 3 months. A total of around 35 samples were covered by TCR sequencing, comprising around 13 persistent and around 20 newly diagnosed Graves' disease patients. Patients with persistent Graves' disease were compared with patients with newly diagnosed Graves' disease using TCR sequencing and RNA sequencing of peripheral blood. The study was conducted in China and was registered as a clinical trial.

The method was multiplex PCR. The sequencer was an Illumina HiSeq 4000. CDR3 regions were amplified by Arm-PCR with iRepertoire HTBI primers to construct TCR beta libraries. Before sequencing, the PCR products underwent gel purification. The source study handled its data this way. Gene usage analysis of CDR3 amino acid clonotypes relied on the 60 to 65 TRBV and over 13 TRBJ segments identified across samples. COPE and FqMerger were used to merge filtered high-quality paired reads into contigs. BLAST was used to align contigs to IMGT TRBV, TRBD and TRBJ reference genes, and CDR3 was defined according to IMGT. Clonotypes above 0.1% frequency were classified as highly expanded clones. Shannon entropy was used to measure repertoire diversity, and the Gini coefficient was used to measure V-J evenness. A clonotype was considered public if more than one individual shared it. TCRdb trimmed the raw reads at Q25, called clones with MiXCR and kept productive beta chains. One record per CDR3 amino acid sequence lists the most common genes and DNA. The V and J calls here are based on TCRdb, not the publication. The sample yields hundreds of thousands of distinct CDR3 sequences; 16% were counted once. The ten largest clones add up to about 17% of the sample.

General findings and caveats noted by the study authors: Persistent disease showed preferential use of TRBV28, TRBJ1-2 and TRBJ2-5, whereas newly diagnosed disease favored TRBV20-1 and TRBJ2-1. More public clonotypes were shared among persistent patients (under 3,000) than among newly diagnosed patients (966). Because the primary lesion, thyroid tissue, could not be accessed, the study looked at peripheral blood alone. The authors noted that the small sample size was a limitation that may lower accuracy. Lower TCR Shannon entropy and fewer highly expanded clones were observed in persistent Graves' disease patients than in newly diagnosed patients, which suggested clonal expansion. Sequencing and analysis were limited to the TCR beta chain.

This clonotype was recorded once. Its cognate antigen has yet to be identified. Possible read error: a much larger clone is one base away. CDR1 and CDR2 are read off the germline V gene as KGHDR and SFDVKD. The CDR3 sequence holds 14 residues, the cysteine and phenylalanine included. The kept DNA is CDR3 alone, 42 bases in frame from the first base. The sample's time point label is to be understood as: newly diagnosed GD, antithyroid drugs for less than 3 months. For both TCR sequencing and RNA sequencing, RNA was extracted from PBMCs in TRIzol. Graves' disease was diagnosed according to American Thyroid Association guidelines. The patients came from an endocrinology department in Xi'an, China. Each patient gave approximately 9.7 milliliters of peripheral blood, collected in an EDTA anticoagulant tube. Ficoll Paque Plus density gradient separation was used to isolate PBMCs, and no further T cell sorting was performed. An Agilent 2100 Bioanalyzer and agarose gel were used to assess RNA quality, and a NanoDrop 2000 was used to measure RNA concentration.

The same data also went into a second study, on T cells in Graves' hyperthyroidism and ophthalmopathy. As noted in the second study: Stable Graves' hyperthyroidism was defined as the absence of progression to ophthalmopathy over 18 months of follow-up. The hyperthyroidism patients were between 18 and 65 years old and newly diagnosed, with a disease duration of less than 2 months. Any patient with an uncontrolled infection, another autoimmune disease, pregnancy or lactation was excluded. Diagnoses relied on clinical symptoms, serum thyroxine and TRAb, thyroid ultrasound and orbital computed tomography. The TCR CDR3 was subjected to a first round of RT-PCR using the HTBI primer set and the Qiagen OneStep RT-PCR kit. Blood samples also contained most of the expanded thyroid clonotypes (frequency above 0.001), which suggests that blood repertoires may reflect thyroid immune responses. A 13 V-J signature model separated ophthalmopathy from stable hyperthyroidism, with 87.88% sensitivity and 81% to 83% specificity in cross-validation and 80%/75% in testing. In validation, the model predicted progression to ophthalmopathy a median of approximately 6.3 months before onset, with roughly 70% sensitivity and about 75% specificity. TCR V-J signatures able to tell the groups apart were searched for in a discovery cohort of around 95 patients, of whom about 40 had Graves' ophthalmopathy and around 58 had stable Graves' hyperthyroidism. Prospective prediction of ophthalmopathy was tested in an independent validation cohort of fewer than 20 hyperthyroidism patients and 15 to 17 patients who later progressed to ophthalmopathy. For training and testing, the 100 or so patients in the discovery cohort were randomly divided in a 7:3 ratio. In addition, the study compared T-cell repertoires in thyroid tissue and in blood from about 6 Graves' hyperthyroidism patients. After blood sampling, hyperthyroidism patients were treated with methimazole at a starting dose of 30 mg daily, and ophthalmopathy patients were treated with high-dose intravenous methylprednisolone. Libraries were constructed in a second round of multiplex PCR, after which size selection and purification were carried out. Paired-end sequencing of the libraries was performed with 100 bp reads on an Illumina HiSeq2000. SOAPnuke was used to process the raw data, removing reads that contained adapters or uncalled bases, had a mean Phred below 15, or lacked an exact match to the constant primer or identifier. High-quality paired reads were merged with COPE v1.2.5, and unique nucleotide sequences were defined as clonotypes. MiTCR v1.1 was used to align the clonotypes against IMGT TRBV, TRBD and TRBJ reference segments. The analysis was restricted to V-J combinations with a frequency above 0.0001, which together covered 99% to 99.2% of the repertoires. A TCS score was defined as the ratio of F50 (clonal expansion) to E x V (chaos), with BLOSUM62-based TCRdist applied between CDR3 peptides within each V-J. Welch's t-statistics and random forest reduced roughly 530 V-J features to fewer than 15, which were used in a naive Bayes classifier (R e1071). No statistical method was used to fix the sample size in advance, and group allocation was not hidden from the investigators. According to the paper, TCR Vbeta CDR3 sequencing was carried out on more than 120 peripheral blood samples, which came from some 41 ophthalmopathy, around 75 hyperthyroidism and some 17 progressor patients.

The source of this sequence is a woman between 25 and 40 years old with Graves disease. Donor details come from another sample of the same person, matched by shared clones. The V gene is TRBV24-1 and the J gene is TRBJ2-5; TRBD2 is a weak D gene call, 6 bases matching. The end of the DNA is better explained by TRBJ2-1, so the J call may be wrong. The input for sequencing was peripheral blood mononuclear cells (PBMCs), taken at new diagnosis, from a patient treated with antithyroid drugs. The CDR3 loop reads CATSDPGACNEQFF. The nucleotide sequence is given as TGTGCCACCAGTGATCCGGGAGCCTGCAATGAGCAGTTCTTC.